One T cell receptor beta chain is described in this entry. What it binds is not known. The record originates from a study of T-cell memory formation after mild COVID-19. Overall study: TCR clusters showed largely donor specificity. Notes on the study in general: Memory from before infection featured some responding clones, which suggests cross-reactive memory joined. There was no confirmation that second-wave clones peaking on day 37 were SARS-CoV-2 specific. Chiefly within CM and EM were the contracting CD4+ clones; CD8+ ones were within EMRA.

The V and J ends lost 5 bases and 4 bases respectively, with 6 bases between them. The CDR3 extends over 12 amino acids. Per the germline V gene, CDR1 is SGHNT and CDR2 is YENEEA. TCRdb independently ran MiXCR on the 5' RACE reads; one entry per CDR3 protein. The repertoire holds around 180,000 distinct CDR3 sequences, roughly 17% seen once, with about 2% in the top ten. Input material: PBMCs or a T cell subset sorted from them (not recorded which). The chain joins TRBV11-3 to TRBJ2-1; D gene uncertain. This TCR was sampled from an adult woman who had mild COVID-19 (a few samples of this study predate the infection). Cell type and time point are not known. This chain's CDR3 is CASSPRYNEQFF. The CDR3 DNA reads as TGTGCCAGCAGCCCCCGTTACAATGAGCAGTTCTTC.